This T cell receptor (beta chain) was identified in a study of blood T cell repertoires in COVID-19. Study-level background: Specimens from acute and convalescent COVID-19 originated in the United States, Italy and Spain.

The repertoire was sequenced with immunoSEQ multiplex PCR; TCRdb's copy has only in-frame clones and lacks some. The sample contains 280,000 or so clones, 80% to 90% of which appear only once. The germline V gene encodes CDR1 SGHKS and CDR2 YYEKEE (reference sequence). Trimming shortened V by 4 bases and J by 0 bases, and 10 bases separated the two germline ends. The CDR3 has 14 residues. The rearrangement joins TRBV5-5 to TRBJ1-1; possible D gene TRBD1, 5 bases. The TCR originated in a man aged 25-45 years who had recovered from COVID-19. What was sequenced was PBMCs or T cells enriched from blood (not recorded which). The CDR3 sequence: CASSRGALNTEAFF. CDR3 in DNA: TGTGCCAGCAGCCGTGGGGCTTTGAACACTGAAGCTTTCTTT.